A selection of T cell receptor beta chains follows, all from one sample in a study of CD8 T cells in ankylosing spondylitis. TCRdb reanalysed the 5' RACE reads using MiXCR and keeps one entry per CDR3 protein. The table lists fewer than 350,000 distinct CDR3 sequences, around a tenth of them singletons. Sequencing was carried out using blood, either unsorted or a sorted T cell fraction (not recorded which). The receptors stem from a female donor with ankylosing spondylitis or in good health (not recorded which). Both conserved end residues are part of each CDR3. Fields, in order: CDR3 DNA, CDR3 protein, clone size, D gene, J gene, V gene. The D gene is left open where the match is weak. The size entry is marked missing in some rows and otherwise reads once, few, many or a size class.

TGTGCCAGCAGTTTTACGGTAGGACCTAATTCACCCCTCCACTTT | CASSFTVGPNSPLHF | NA | NA | TRBJ1-6 | TRBV28
TGTGCCTGGAGTGTACCGGAGACGGCTGGAGGGGGAAACACCATATATTTT | CAWSVPETAGGGNTIYF | NA | NA | TRBJ1-3 | TRBV30
TGCGCCAGTAGGACCGGGACAGAATACAATGAGCAGTTCTTC | CASRTGTEYNEQFF | NA | TRBD1 | TRBJ2-1 | TRBV5-1
TGTGCCAGCAGCTTAGTAGGGGGCCTAGCGGGATCCGTGGATACGCAGTATTTT | CASSLVGGLAGSVDTQYF | few | TRBD2 | TRBJ2-3 | TRBV11-1
TGTGCCAGCAGTTTCAGCAGAAATAATTCACCCCTCCACTTT | CASSFSRNNSPLHF | few | NA | TRBJ1-6 | TRBV27
TGTGCCAGCAGTGCTACAGGGTTCGCTGAAGCTTTCTTT | CASSATGFAEAFF | NA | NA | TRBJ1-1 | TRBV6-6
TGCAGTGGGGCCCCACAGGGCAGCTCCTACGAGCAGTACTTC | CSGAPQGSSYEQYF | many | NA | TRBJ2-7 | TRBV20-1
TGTGCCAGCAGCTCGGGAGATTTCTCCTACGAGCAGTACTTC | CASSSGDFSYEQYF | many | NA | TRBJ2-7 | TRBV11-2
TGTGCCAGCACCTATGTAGACAGGGGGGGTGGCTACACCTTC | CASTYVDRGGGYTF | NA | TRBD1 | TRBJ1-2 | TRBV7-2
TGCGCCAGCAGCCAAGATTTTGAGACTAGCGGGAGATTTCAGTACTTC | CASSQDFETSGRFQYF | many | TRBD2 | TRBJ2-7 | TRBV4-3
TGCAGTGCTAGTAGCGGGAGGGCCGATACGCAGTATTTT | CSASSGRADTQYF | many | TRBD2 | TRBJ2-3 | TRBV20-1
TGCAGTGCGGGGGAGGGGCCGAGTCAGCCCCAGCATTTT | CSAGEGPSQPQHF | NA | NA | TRBJ1-5 | TRBV20-1
TGTGCCAGCCAAACAGGGGCCGGAAACACCATATATTTT | CASQTGAGNTIYF | many | TRBD1 | TRBJ1-3 | TRBV11-2
TGCGCCAGCAGCTTGGTGCCGGAATCCTACGAGCAGTACTTC | CASSLVPESYEQYF | many | NA | TRBJ2-7 | TRBV5-1
TGTGCCAGCAGCCGTTCAGACAATCAGCCCCAGCATTTT | CASSRSDNQPQHF | many | NA | TRBJ1-5 | TRBV4-2
TGTGCCAGCAGCCCTACCGGGAGGTTAGATCAGCCCCAGCATTTT | CASSPTGRLDQPQHF | many | NA | TRBJ1-5 | TRBV5-5
TGTGCCAGTAGTCTTAAAGAGGGGGGTAGGCGGGCATCGGTTTTT | CASSLKEGGRRASVF | few | NA | TRBJ1-4 | TRBV19
TGCAGTGCTAGGGGCGCACTAGCGGTTATGGCCTCCCGGGAGACCCAGTACTTC | CSARGALAVMASRETQYF | many | TRBD2 | TRBJ2-5 | TRBV20-1
TGTGCCAGCGGAAGGGAGTTGATGAACTACAATGAGCAGTTCTTC | CASGRELMNYNEQFF | few | NA | TRBJ2-1 | TRBV7-2
TGTGCCAGCAGCGATCGGGTCAAAGATACGCAGTATTTT | CASSDRVKDTQYF | few | NA | TRBJ2-3 | TRBV7-2
TGTGCCAGCAGTTCCACAGGGGTCGCTGAAGCTTTCTTT | CASSSTGVAEAFF | NA | TRBD1 | TRBJ1-1 | TRBV27
TGCGCCAGCAGCCCAGACGCCACTGAAGCTTTCTTT | CASSPDATEAFF | many | NA | TRBJ1-1 | TRBV5-1
TGCGCCAGCAGCCACTCCGTATTGTCCGGGACAGGGGCACCTGAAGCTTTCTTT | CASSHSVLSGTGAPEAFF | many | TRBD1 | TRBJ1-1 | TRBV4-3
TGCAGTGCCATACCTGGGGGCTACGAGCAGTACTTC | CSAIPGGYEQYF | NA | NA | TRBJ2-7 | TRBV20-1
TGTGCCACCACAGGACAGGTTTCAGATACGCAGTATTTT | CATTGQVSDTQYF | many | TRBD1 | TRBJ2-3 | TRBV15
TGTGCCAGCAGTGAAGAAACAGGGAGCCGCCAGCCCCAGCATTTT | CASSEETGSRQPQHF | few | NA | TRBJ1-5 | TRBV2
TGTGCCAGCAGCCAAGGTGGGGGTAGCAATCAGCCCCAGCATTTT | CASSQGGGSNQPQHF | many | NA | TRBJ1-5 | TRBV3-1
TGTGCCACCAGTGACGTGCAGGGCACTGAAGCTTTCTTT | CATSDVQGTEAFF | NA | NA | TRBJ1-1 | TRBV10-3
TGCGCCAGCAGCTTGACAGGGGCTCCTACCGGGGAGCTGTTTTTT | CASSLTGAPTGELFF | many | TRBD1 | TRBJ2-2 | TRBV5-1
TGTGCCAGCCAGGGTCCATCCTATGGCTACACCTTC | CASQGPSYGYTF | many | NA | TRBJ1-2 | TRBV12-3/TRBV12-4
TGTGCCAGCAGCGTAGAAGGTGAAGTTGCGAGCTCTGGGGCCAACGTCCTGACTTTC | CASSVEGEVASSGANVLTF | NA | NA | TRBJ2-6 | TRBV9
TGTGCCACCAGCAGAGATTTAATTCCCTTGGTAAATGAGCAGTTCTTC | CATSRDLIPLVNEQFF | many | NA | TRBJ2-1 | TRBV15
TGTGCCATCAGTCCACAGGAGATTTCCTACGAGCAGTACTTC | CAISPQEISYEQYF | many | NA | TRBJ2-7 | TRBV10-3
TGCGCCAGCAGCCCGGGCGGGACTACACACTACGAGCAGTACTTC | CASSPGGTTHYEQYF | many | TRBD2 | TRBJ2-7 | TRBV5-1
TGTGCCAGCAGCGTAGACGGCACCGGGGAGCTGTTTTTT | CASSVDGTGELFF | many | NA | TRBJ2-2 | TRBV9
TGTGCCAGTAGTACCTTAGCGGGAGGCCCCCGGAATGAGCAGTTCTTC | CASSTLAGGPRNEQFF | NA | TRBD2 | TRBJ2-1 | TRBV19
TGTGCCAGCAGTTTGGCTCGACTAGCGGGAGGGGGGAGAGATACGCAGTATTTT | CASSLARLAGGGRDTQYF | many | TRBD2 | TRBJ2-3 | TRBV27
TGTGCCAGCAGCCAAGGAGTGGAGCGGGAGGGATTCTCCTACGAGCAGTACTTC | CASSQGVEREGFSYEQYF | NA | TRBD2 | TRBJ2-7 | TRBV4-2
TGCGCCAGCAGCTTGTATAGGGTTACGAACACCGGGGAGCTGTTTTTT | CASSLYRVTNTGELFF | NA | NA | TRBJ2-2 | TRBV5-1
TGTGCCAGCTCACCACCGATACAGGGAGTCAATGAGCAGTTCTTC | CASSPPIQGVNEQFF | few | NA | TRBJ2-1 | TRBV18
TGTGCCAGCAGCCTGTTAGGGGGGACAGGGGTTGACTATGGCTACACCTTC | CASSLLGGTGVDYGYTF | many | TRBD1 | TRBJ1-2 | TRBV7-2
TGTGCCAGCAGTCTAACAGGGGCAATGTGGACTGAAGCTTTCTTT | CASSLTGAMWTEAFF | many | TRBD1 | TRBJ1-1 | TRBV6-1
TGTGCCACCAGTGAACACAGGGCGACCGGGGAGCTGTTTTTT | CATSEHRATGELFF | few | NA | TRBJ2-2 | TRBV24-1
TGTGCCAGCAGCTTCACTGAAGCTTTCTTT | CASSFTEAFF | few | NA | TRBJ1-1 | TRBV7-9
TGTGCCAGCACCTCGCCCGGGACAGTAAATTCACCCCTCCACTTT | CASTSPGTVNSPLHF | few | TRBD1 | TRBJ1-6 | TRBV28
TGTGCCAGCAGTCTCAATACCCGTGCGGGTGAGCAGTTCTTC | CASSLNTRAGEQFF | many | NA | TRBJ2-1 | TRBV12-3/TRBV12-4
TGTGCCAGCAGCTCCCAGCCTGGACTAGCGGGAGAGCATGAGCAGTTCTTC | CASSSQPGLAGEHEQFF | NA | TRBD2 | TRBJ2-1 | TRBV5-4
TGCGCCAGCAGCCTCGTTTTACTAGCGGGTATCGATGAGCAGTTCTTC | CASSLVLLAGIDEQFF | many | TRBD2 | TRBJ2-1 | TRBV5-1
TGTGCCAGCACCCCCTCACGCGCGGGGGGCGGCACTGAAGCTTTCTTT | CASTPSRAGGGTEAFF | many | NA | TRBJ1-1 | TRBV12-3/TRBV12-4
TGTGCCAGCAGCGTCAGGGGGCCGTCTGGAAACACCATATATTTT | CASSVRGPSGNTIYF | NA | TRBD1 | TRBJ1-3 | TRBV7-2
TGTGCCAGCAGTTTATTTTCAGGGGGGTCGGGTGAAGCTTTCTTT | CASSLFSGGSGEAFF | many | TRBD1 | TRBJ1-1 | TRBV27
TGCAGTGCTAGAGATTCTATTAGCGGGCGCTCTGAGACCCAGTACTTC | CSARDSISGRSETQYF | many | TRBD2 | TRBJ2-5 | TRBV20-1
TGCAGTGCTAGGCCCAGGCCGGGCGAGCAGTACTTC | CSARPRPGEQYF | NA | NA | TRBJ2-7 | TRBV20-1
TGCAGTGCTCCCGCCGGGACAGGGAATTCACCCCTCCACTTT | CSAPAGTGNSPLHF | many | TRBD1 | TRBJ1-6 | TRBV20-1
TGTGCCAGTTCTGCGTGGGGAGCCGGGGAGCTGTTTTTT | CASSAWGAGELFF | many | NA | TRBJ2-2 | TRBV27
TGTGCCATCAGTTATAGCACAGATACGCAGTATTTT | CAISYSTDTQYF | NA | NA | TRBJ2-3 | TRBV10-3
TGTGCCAGCAGCTTTGGGGGGCACCCAGAGACCCAGTACTTC | CASSFGGHPETQYF | few | NA | TRBJ2-5 | TRBV5-5
TGTGCCAGCAGTTTAGCGGGAGGGCAGACCCAGTACTTC | CASSLAGGQTQYF | few | TRBD2 | TRBJ2-5 | TRBV6-6
TGCGCCAGCAGCCAAGAACCTCAGGGGAAAAAGACCCAGTACTTC | CASSQEPQGKKTQYF | NA | NA | TRBJ2-5 | TRBV4-1
TGCGCCAGCAGCTTGCTGGGGGTCACCACTGAAGCTTTCTTT | CASSLLGVTTEAFF | many | NA | TRBJ1-1 | TRBV5-1